The 31 T cell receptor beta chains below come from one sample, sequenced in a study of vaccination and CD4 T cells after COVID-19. As for treatment: approximately nine-day PBMC culture with coronavirus spike peptide pools or control peptides (ViraFEST assay). Sequencing of cultured CD4+ T cell DNA used the Oncomine TCR Beta short-read assay. MiXCR was run by TCRdb on the PCR reads, yielding one entry per CDR3 protein. The data hold approximately 14,000 distinct CDR3 sequences, with 20% to 25% observed a single time. Antigens of these TCRs are unknown. Sequenced here: CD4+ T cells from blood, cultured in vitro, sampled before SARS-CoV-2 vaccination. The receptors come from a human donor who received a COVID-19 vaccine.

This clonotype is medium-sized. This sequence joins TRBV15 and TRBJ1-5; 10 bases map to TRBD1. Looked up from germline, CDR1 is LNHNV and CDR2 is YYDKDF (reference sequence). Trimming took 1 base from V and 6 from J; bases not matched to a gene: 6. This CDR3 is 16 amino acids long. The CDR3 nucleotides are TGTGCCACCAGCAGAGGGGACAGGGGCGAGGGTCAGCCCCAGCATTTT. Its protein product is CATSRGDRGEGQPQHF.

This chain joins TRBV2 and TRBJ1-2, with TRBD1 identical over 7 bases. V gave up 9 bases and J gave up 3 bases; unmatched junction bases: 13. There are 15 residues in the CDR3. Per germline, CDR1 SNHLY and CDR2 FYNNEI. The CDR3 DNA reads as TGTGCCAGTGTGCTTTCAAGACAGGGATACTATGGCTACACCTTC. Protein sequence: CASVLSRQGYYGYTF.

V is TRBV5-1 and J is TRBJ1-4, with TRBD1 matching 9 bases. V lost 0 bases to trimming and J lost 2 bases; unmatched junction nucleotides: 11. Per the germline V gene, CDR1 is SGHRS and CDR2 is YFSETQ. This CDR3 contains 19 residues. The CDR3 sequence is CASSLANRGRELTNEKLFF. The CDR3, as DNA: TGCGCCAGCAGCTTGGCTAACAGGGGGCGCGAGCTCACTAATGAAAAACTGTTTTTT.

The chain is built from TRBV2 and TRBJ2-1; 13 bases line up with TRBD2. Germline trimming cut 9 bases from V and 4 bases from J; bases unmatched to any gene: 6. The CDR3 is 15 residues long. The germline V gene has CDR1 SNHLY and CDR2 FYNNEI. In DNA, the CDR3 is TGTGCCAGTCTAATGGGACTAGCGGGGTACAATGAGCAGTTCTTC. Its translation: CASLMGLAGYNEQFF.

The chain combines TRBV19 with TRBJ1-2, with no clear D. This CDR3 spans 13 amino acids. CDR1 and CDR2 (germline): LNHDA, SQIVND (reference sequence). The V and J ends lost 10 bases and 4 bases respectively, with 16 bases between them. Written as DNA, the CDR3 is TGTGCCACCACCGACCTACAAACCTATGGCTACACCTTC. This translates into CATTDLQTYGYTF.

This clonotype came up a few times. The rearrangement joins TRBV10-1 to TRBJ2-3; 8 bases are a match to TRBD1. With 6 bases clipped from V and 1 base from J, the junction kept 6 bases outside the gene matches. The CDR3 is 15 amino acids. Germline values: CDR1 WNHNN, CDR2 SYGVQD (reference sequence). CDR3 coding DNA: TGCGCCAGCAGCGCAGGGGGCTTCGGCACAGATACGCAGTATTTT. Translated: CASSAGGFGTDTQYF.

A few counts support this clonotype. This chain uses TRBV7-2 with TRBJ2-6; D might be TRBD2 (7 bases). V was pared by 3 bases and J by 0 bases, with 21 bases between. This CDR3 comprises 20 residues. CDR1 and CDR2 from the germline V gene are SGHTA and FQGNSA. For the CDR3, the DNA is TGTGCCAGCAGCTTTAAGTCTGCCGGGGGGCTGAGCTCTGGGGCCAACGTCCTGACTTTC. It encodes CASSFKSAGGLSSGANVLTF.

The gene calls are TRBV11-3 and TRBJ1-1, with no clear D. This CDR3 spans 14 amino acids. Germline lookup yields CDR1 SGHNT and CDR2 YENEEA. Trimming removed 2 bases from V and 1 base from J, with 8 bases in between. The CDR3 region has the DNA TGTGCCAGCAGCTTAAGAAACAGGAACACTGAAGCTTTCTTT. Translation gives CASSLRNRNTEAFF.

The rearrangement joins TRBV30 to TRBJ1-1; D remains ambiguous. The germline V and J ends were trimmed by 1 base and 5 bases, with 14 bases remaining between them. This CDR3 region has 14 residues. Germline V gene sequence: CDR1 GTSNPN, CDR2 SVGIG (reference sequence). CDR3 loop: CAWSGGRRDTEAFF. CDR3 sequence (DNA): TGTGCCTGGAGTGGAGGCAGAAGAGATACTGAAGCTTTCTTT.

V is TRBV6-1 and J is TRBJ2-7; D is uncertain. Trimming removed 4 bases from V and 3 bases from J, with 13 bases in between. The CDR3 runs to 14 residues. The V gene's germline CDR1 is MNHNS and CDR2 SASEGT. The CDR3 DNA follows: TGTGCCAGCAGTGTCGAGACTGAAAACTACGAGCAGTACTTC. Protein product: CASSVETENYEQYF.

J is TRBJ2-2 and V is TRBV30, with 8 bases lining up with TRBD2. CDR3 length: 15 residues. Germline CDR1 is GTSNPN and CDR2 is SVGIG (reference sequence). V lost 6 bases, J lost 5 bases, and 11 bases stayed unmatched. The CDR3 sequence: CACAGGLDPTGELFF. Here the CDR3 DNA reads TGTGCCTGCGCGGGGGGCTTGGATCCGACCGGGGAGCTGTTTTTT.

The V call is TRBV18, the J call TRBJ2-5, with D unresolved. CDR1 KGHSH and CDR2 LQKENI come from the germline V gene. Trimming cost V 3 bases and J 5 bases, with 4 bases left between them. There are 11 residues in the CDR3. CDR3 coding DNA: TGTGCCAGCTCACCCCAGGAGACCCAGTACTTC. It is translated as CASSPQETQYF.

This clonotype was counted between two and nine times. The CDR3 sequence: CASSLDWTGELFF. DNA for the CDR3: TGTGCCAGCAGCTTGGATTGGACCGGGGAGCTGTTTTTT. J is TRBJ2-2 and V is TRBV5-4; no definite D call. CDR1 SGHNT and CDR2 YYREEE come from the germline V gene (reference sequence). Trimming left V 0 bases short and J 5 bases short, with 5 bases between. The CDR3 has 13 amino acids.

This clonotype was detected only a few times. V gene TRBV6-1 combines with J gene TRBJ2-7; the D is unclear. The CDR3 runs 13 residues. Germline V gene sequence: CDR1 MNHNS, CDR2 SASEGT. The V end lost 1 base, the J end lost 6 bases, and 10 bases lay between the germline ends. The CDR3 protein is CASSEGIGSEQYF. The CDR3 bases are TGTGCCAGCAGTGAAGGTATCGGGTCCGAGCAGTACTTC.

The rearrangement links TRBV7-2 to TRBJ2-7; TRBD1 matches 7 bases. Germline V lookup: CDR1 SGHTA, CDR2 FQGNSA. This CDR3 has 17 amino acids. The junction had 9 bases not matched to a gene; V was cut back by 0 bases and J by 1 base. This CDR3 reads CASSLAPGQLVSYEQYF. The CDR3 DNA is TGTGCCAGCAGCTTAGCCCCGGGACAGTTAGTTTCCTACGAGCAGTACTTC.

This clonotype has only a few counts. The chain has TRBV11-3 and TRBJ2-7, with unresolved D. Deletions cut 3 bases from V and 3 bases from J, with 9 bases between. The CDR3 covers 13 residues. The germline gives CDR1 SGHNT, CDR2 YENEEA. CDR3 nucleotides: TGTGCCAGCAGCTTGGGCAGCAGCTACGAGCAGTACTTC. Translation gives CASSLGSSYEQYF.

This clonotype is classed as medium-sized. The rearrangement joins TRBV15 to TRBJ2-5; 8 bases align to TRBD2. The germline V gene encodes CDR1 LNHNV and CDR2 YYDKDF (reference sequence). V lost 6 bases to trimming and J lost 2 bases; unmatched junction nucleotides: 5. The CDR3 runs to 14 residues. In nucleotides, the CDR3 is TGTGCCACCAGGGCGGGGGGCGGTCAAGAGACCCAGTACTTC. Translation: CATRAGGGQETQYF. Using reference TRBV15 and TRBJ2-5 for the parts outside the CDR3, the full variable domain is DAMVIQNPRYQVTQFGKPVTLSCSQTLNHNVMYWYQQKSSQAPKLLFHYYDKDFNNEADTPDNFQSRRPNTSFCFLDIRSPGLGDTAMYLCATRAGGGQETQYFGPGTRLLVL.

This clonotype was found a few times. The CDR3 nucleotides read TGTGCCACCAGTGATCCCCTACTTGGCTACACCTTC. Translated: CATSDPLLGYTF. The chain has TRBV24-1 and TRBJ1-2; D remains unclear. Germline assignment: CDR1 KGHDR and CDR2 SFDVKD. V lost 3 bases to trimming and J lost 7 bases, with 8 bases between them. The CDR3 is 12 amino acids.

This clonotype has more than one count but fewer than ten. V gene TRBV25-1 combines with J gene TRBJ2-3, with D possibly TRBD2 on 6 matching bases. The CDR3 covers 14 residues. Germline V gene data show CDR1 as MGHDK and CDR2 as SYGVNS. V was trimmed by 7 bases and J by 4 bases, leaving 15 bases between them. The CDR3, as DNA: TGTGCCAGCACGGCTAGCGTTCGGGCAGATACGCAGTATTTT. Its translation: CASTASVRADTQYF.

The genes are TRBV5-1 and TRBJ2-5; 7 nucleotides align to TRBD2. The length of the CDR3 is 15 residues. The trim removed 6 bases at V and 5 bases at J, leaving 13 bases unmatched. Germline V gene sequence: CDR1 SGHRS, CDR2 YFSETQ. CDR3 residues: CASTSRSGAMETQYF. CDR3 nucleotide sequence: TGCGCCAGCACCTCACGAAGCGGGGCCATGGAGACCCAGTACTTC.

This clonotype has just a few counts. DNA of the CDR3: TGTGCCAGCAGCTTATACGGGTCGCAGGAGACCCAGTACTTC. Protein: CASSLYGSQETQYF. The rearrangement joins TRBV7-2 to TRBJ2-5; D is ambiguous. Between the trimmed V and J ends, which lost 2 bases and 5 bases, there was a span of 12 bases. Per the germline V gene, CDR1 is SGHTA and CDR2 is FQGNSA. CDR3 length: 14 amino acids.

By sample fraction, this clonotype is medium-sized. CDR3: CASSPAGPSGTPLHF. DNA for the CDR3: TGTGCCAGCAGTCCGGCGGGACCCTCAGGGACACCCCTCCACTTT. This chain uses TRBV27 with TRBJ1-6; a possible D gene is TRBD1 (5 bases). V gave up 5 bases and J gave up 11 bases, with 19 bases separating them. Germline CDR1 reads MNHEY; CDR2 reads SMNVEV (reference sequence). The CDR3 runs to 15 residues.

This rearrangement joins TRBV9 to TRBJ1-6, with TRBD1 as a possible D gene (5 bases). CDR3 length: 14 residues. Trimming stripped 3 bases from V and 6 bases from J, with 10 bases between. The V gene's germline CDR1 is SGDLS and CDR2 YYNGEE. CDR3 sequence reads: CASSARQTNSPLHF. The CDR3 DNA reads TGTGCCAGCAGCGCGAGACAGACTAATTCACCCCTCCACTTT.

Only a few counts were recorded for this clonotype. This chain connects TRBV10-1 to TRBJ2-2; D remains ambiguous. Trimming took off 5 bases at V and 1 base at J, with 8 bases between the two ends. The CDR3 sequence is 14 residues long. The germline V gene has CDR1 WNHNN and CDR2 SYGVQD (reference sequence). CDR3 nucleotide sequence: TGCGCCAGCAGTAGGGCCCTGAACACCGGGGAGCTGTTTTTT. This codes for CASSRALNTGELFF.

This CDR3 reads CASTRGTVWAGELFF. CDR3 coding DNA: TGTGCCAGCACCCGCGGGACAGTTTGGGCCGGGGAGCTGTTTTTT. The chain combines TRBV2 with TRBJ2-2, with D tentatively TRBD1 (7 bases). Trimming pared 7 bases from V and 6 bases from J, leaving 18 bases between. The germline V gene encodes CDR1 SNHLY and CDR2 FYNNEI. This CDR3 is built from 15 residues.

In its sample, this clonotype was seen a few times. V is TRBV7-2 and J is TRBJ2-3; 10 bases match TRBD2. The V segment lost 0 bases and the J segment 4 bases; nucleotides outside the gene matches: 7. CDR1 and CDR2 from the germline V gene are SGHTA and FQGNSA. This CDR3 comprises 17 residues. CDR3 DNA sequence: TGTGCCAGCAGCTTAGCGTCGGCTAGCGGGGGATCAGATACGCAGTATTTT. Translated: CASSLASASGGSDTQYF. The full variable domain, its missing parts supplied by reference TRBV7-2 and TRBJ2-3, is GAGVSQSPSNKVTEKGKDVELRCDPISGHTALYWYRQSLGQGLEFLIYFQGNSAPDKSGLPSDRFSAERTGGSVSTLTIQRTQQEDSAVYLCASSLASASGGSDTQYFGPGTRLTVL.

This clonotype is medium-sized. The CDR3 DNA follows: TGTGCCGCCAGAAAGAGCGGGGGCCAAGAGACCCAGTACTTC. Translating it yields CAARKSGGQETQYF. The chain recombines TRBV6-2 or TRBV6-3 with TRBJ2-5; TRBD2 aligns across 8 bases. This CDR3 has 14 residues. CDR1 MNHEY and CDR2 SVGEGT come from the germline V gene. Germline trimming cut 11 bases from V and 1 base from J; bases unmatched to any gene: 9.

This rearrangement joins TRBV7-9 to TRBJ2-7; tentatively, D is TRBD1 (6 bases). Trimming cost V 4 bases and J 6 bases, with 16 bases left between them. The CDR3 extends over 14 amino acids. Germline V gives CDR1 SEHNR, CDR2 FQNEAQ (reference sequence). The CDR3 bases are TGTGCCAGCAGCTCAGAGGCGGACAGAGGCGAGCAGTACTTC. Translated, it gives CASSSEADRGEQYF.

This clonotype showed up just a few times. The gene calls are TRBV10-3 and TRBJ1-6, with D tentatively TRBD1 (6 bases). The V gene's germline CDR1 is ENHRY and CDR2 SYGVKD. Between the trimmed V and J ends, which lost 2 bases and 10 bases, there was a span of 9 bases. This CDR3 contains 13 residues. The CDR3 region has the DNA TGTGCCATCAGTGAGGGACAGCCCTCACCCCTCCACTTT. Its translation is CAISEGQPSPLHF.

V gene TRBV4-1 combines with J gene TRBJ1-4; D not certain. Germline loops: CDR1 MGHRA, CDR2 YSYEKL. The CDR3 length is 16 residues. The V end lost 1 base, the J end lost 7 bases, and 16 bases lay between the germline ends. CDR3 amino acids: CASSQGPTGESEKLFF. As DNA, the CDR3 is TGCGCCAGCAGCCAAGGGCCGACCGGGGAAAGTGAAAAACTGTTTTTT.

The chain links TRBV7-9 to TRBJ2-7; 8 nucleotides line up with TRBD1. V gave up 5 bases and J gave up 6 bases; unmatched junction bases: 12. Germline loops: CDR1 SEHNR, CDR2 FQNEAQ (reference sequence). CDR3 length: 15 amino acids. CDR3 protein: CASSPSATGAPEQYF. The CDR3 DNA reads TGTGCCAGCAGCCCCTCTGCGACAGGGGCTCCCGAGCAGTACTTC.